This TCR beta chain originates from a study of coeliac disease. The CDR3 extends over 16 amino acids. V lost 4 bases, J lost 4 bases, and 5 bases stayed unmatched. CDR1 is LGHNA, CDR2 YSLEER, per germline. Notes on this clone: What it binds is unknown.

Repertoires were generated with immunoSEQ multiplex PCR, while TCRdb's copy carries only in-frame clones and drops some. Of under 6,000 clones in the sample, around 74% were seen once. Study-wide results and limits: Published gliadin-specific TRB sequences appeared in about 55% of the 18 coeliac samples, 1 of 6 controls. Unbiased detection of gliadin-specific T cells was judged not feasible with this approach. Most TRB amino acid sequences occurred in only one sample.

Sequencing used lamina propria lymphocytes from the gut. The chain employs TRBV4-3 and TRBJ2-6; TRBD1 agrees at 9 bases. The clonotype comes from a woman between 18 and 29 years old with active celiac disease. The CDR3 loop reads CASSPRTGDGANVLTF. The CDR3 nucleotides read TGCGCCAGCAGCCCAAGGACAGGGGACGGGGCCAACGTCCTGACTTTC.